This T cell receptor beta chain comes out of a study of tumor and adjacent non-tumor tissue in lung cancer. On the study more broadly: The cohort had 12 to 13 adenocarcinoma, a couple of squamous cell and 1 small cell patients.

Findings and limits, study-wide: TCR diversity was significantly greater in tumor than normal lung tissue. In normal lung, the top 100 clones were significantly more dominant than in tumor.

RNA was extracted from bulk tissue without any cell sorting. This non-tumor lung sample came from over 3 cm beyond the tumor edge. This clonotype was seen at least ten times. The antigen remains unidentified. TCRbeta libraries were built with three rounds of nested PCR, modified from ARM-PCR. From the multiplex PCR reads, TCRdb called clonotypes with MiXCR, one entry per CDR3 protein. The sample lists some 47,000 distinct CDR3 sequences, roughly 60% seen once, with around a fifth in the top ten. The material sequenced was distant non-tumor lung tissue. The source of this sequence is a woman aged 40-49 years with non-small cell lung cancer.

CDR3 region: CSVDGRERNEQFF. The CDR3, as DNA: TGCAGCGTTGATGGGCGGGAGCGGAATGAGCAGTTCTTC. The chain couples TRBV29-1 to TRBJ2-1; 7 bases fit TRBD2. J lost 7 bases, V lost 3 bases, and 6 bases had no gene match. Looked up from germline, CDR1 is SQVTM and CDR2 is ANQGSEA. There are 13 residues in the CDR3.